This T cell receptor beta chain was obtained from a study of monozygotic twins with inflammatory bowel disease. Study results and limitations: Among T cells, the various subtypes were not distinguishable. The study supported no single strong signal or clonotype linked to IBD.

The CDR3 spans 15 residues. Germline lookup yields CDR1 LGHDT and CDR2 YNNKEL (reference sequence). No T cells were sorted before total RNA was taken from whole blood. Approximately 3.5 ug of total RNA went into each TCR library. Reanalyzing the 5' RACE reads, TCRdb keeps one entry per CDR3 protein, without DNA. This sample lists about 380,000 distinct CDR3 sequences; its ten largest clones have just over 2.5%. A note on this clonotype: Its antigen is undetermined.

The sequence was collected from a human donor with ulcerative colitis or Crohn's disease, or a healthy co-twin of an affected twin (not recorded which). The sequenced material came from blood. The genes are TRBV3-1 and TRBJ2-7. The chain's CDR3 is CASSQIYGHSYEQYF.